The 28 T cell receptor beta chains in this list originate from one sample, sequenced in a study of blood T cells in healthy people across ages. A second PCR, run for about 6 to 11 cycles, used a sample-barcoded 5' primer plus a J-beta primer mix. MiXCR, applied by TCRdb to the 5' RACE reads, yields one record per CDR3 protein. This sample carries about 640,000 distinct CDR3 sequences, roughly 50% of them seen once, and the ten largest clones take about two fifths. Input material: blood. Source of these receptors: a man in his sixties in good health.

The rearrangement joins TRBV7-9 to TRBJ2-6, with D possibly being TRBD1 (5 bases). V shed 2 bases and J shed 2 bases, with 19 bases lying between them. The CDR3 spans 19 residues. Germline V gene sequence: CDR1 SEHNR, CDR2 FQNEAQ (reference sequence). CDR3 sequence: CASSLYRQGRSAGANVLTF. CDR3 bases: TGTGCCAGCAGCTTATACCGGCAGGGCCGATCGGCTGGGGCCAACGTCCTGACTTTC.

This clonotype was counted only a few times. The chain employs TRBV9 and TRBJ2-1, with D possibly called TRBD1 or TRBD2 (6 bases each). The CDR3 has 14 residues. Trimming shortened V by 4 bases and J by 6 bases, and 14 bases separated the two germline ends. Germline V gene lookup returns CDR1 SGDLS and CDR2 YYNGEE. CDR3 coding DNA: TGTGCCAGCAGCCCCCGGGGGCCTCGCAATGAGCAGTTCTTC. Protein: CASSPRGPRNEQFF.

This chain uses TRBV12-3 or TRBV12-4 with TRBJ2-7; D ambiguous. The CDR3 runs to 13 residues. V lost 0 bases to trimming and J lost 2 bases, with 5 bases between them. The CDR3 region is CASSLALAYEQYF. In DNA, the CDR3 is TGTGCCAGCAGTTTAGCCTTAGCCTACGAGCAGTACTTC.

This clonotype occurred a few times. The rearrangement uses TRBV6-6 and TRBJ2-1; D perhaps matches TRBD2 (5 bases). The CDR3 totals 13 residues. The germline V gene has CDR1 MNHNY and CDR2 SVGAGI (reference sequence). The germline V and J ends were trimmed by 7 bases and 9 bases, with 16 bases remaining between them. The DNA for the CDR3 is TGTGCCAGCAACCAAGGTCGGGGTGGTGAGCAGTTCTTC. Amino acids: CASNQGRGGEQFF.

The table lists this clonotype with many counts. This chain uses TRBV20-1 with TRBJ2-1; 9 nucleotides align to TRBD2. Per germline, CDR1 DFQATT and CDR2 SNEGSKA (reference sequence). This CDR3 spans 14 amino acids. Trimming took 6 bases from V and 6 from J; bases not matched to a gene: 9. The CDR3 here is CSAAAGGPSNEQFF. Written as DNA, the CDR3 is TGCAGTGCCGCTGCGGGGGGGCCAAGCAATGAGCAGTTCTTC.

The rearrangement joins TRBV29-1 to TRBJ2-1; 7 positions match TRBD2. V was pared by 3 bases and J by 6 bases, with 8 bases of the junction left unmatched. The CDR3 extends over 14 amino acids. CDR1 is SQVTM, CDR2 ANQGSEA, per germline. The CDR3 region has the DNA TGCAGCGTTGAGCCTAGCGGACGTCTCAATGAGCAGTTCTTC. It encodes CSVEPSGRLNEQFF.

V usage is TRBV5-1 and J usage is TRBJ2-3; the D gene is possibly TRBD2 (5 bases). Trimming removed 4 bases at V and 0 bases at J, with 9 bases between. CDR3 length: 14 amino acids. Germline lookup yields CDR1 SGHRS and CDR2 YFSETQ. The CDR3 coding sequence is TGCGCCAGCAGCCAGAGCGGTAGCACAGATACGCAGTATTTT. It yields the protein CASSQSGSTDTQYF.

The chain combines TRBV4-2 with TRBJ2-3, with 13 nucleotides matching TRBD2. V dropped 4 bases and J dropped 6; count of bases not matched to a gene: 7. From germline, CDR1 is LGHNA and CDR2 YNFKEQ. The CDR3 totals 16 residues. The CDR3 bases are TGTGCCAGCAGCCCGACTAGCGGGGGGCCAGGTGATACGCAGTATTTT. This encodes CASSPTSGGPGDTQYF.

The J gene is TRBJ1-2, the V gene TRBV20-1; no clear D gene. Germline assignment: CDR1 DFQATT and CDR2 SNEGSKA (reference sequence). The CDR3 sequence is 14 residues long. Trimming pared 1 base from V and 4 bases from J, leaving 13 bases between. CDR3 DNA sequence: TGCAGTGCTAGAGGCACCGGGGATTTCTATGGCTACACCTTC. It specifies CSARGTGDFYGYTF.

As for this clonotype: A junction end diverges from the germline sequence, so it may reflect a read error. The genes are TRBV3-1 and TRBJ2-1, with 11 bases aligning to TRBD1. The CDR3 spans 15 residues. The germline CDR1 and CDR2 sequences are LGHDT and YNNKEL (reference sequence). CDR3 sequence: CASSLPGQGANEQFF. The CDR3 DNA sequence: TGCGCCAGCAGCTTGCCAGGACAGGGGGCGAATGAGCAGTTCTTC.

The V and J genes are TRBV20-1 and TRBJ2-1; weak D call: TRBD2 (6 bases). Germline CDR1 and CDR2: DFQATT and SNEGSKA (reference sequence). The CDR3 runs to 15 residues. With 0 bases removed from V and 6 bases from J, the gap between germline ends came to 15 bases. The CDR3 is CSARDGIAAPNEQFF. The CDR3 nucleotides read TGCAGTGCTAGAGATGGGATAGCGGCCCCCAATGAGCAGTTCTTC.

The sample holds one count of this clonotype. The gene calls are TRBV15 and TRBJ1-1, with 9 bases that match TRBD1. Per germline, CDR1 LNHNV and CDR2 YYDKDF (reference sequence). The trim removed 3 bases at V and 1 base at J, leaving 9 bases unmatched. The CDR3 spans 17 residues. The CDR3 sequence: CATSSPTDRGANTEAFF. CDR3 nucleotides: TGTGCCACCAGCAGCCCGACGGACAGGGGAGCGAACACTGAAGCTTTCTTT.

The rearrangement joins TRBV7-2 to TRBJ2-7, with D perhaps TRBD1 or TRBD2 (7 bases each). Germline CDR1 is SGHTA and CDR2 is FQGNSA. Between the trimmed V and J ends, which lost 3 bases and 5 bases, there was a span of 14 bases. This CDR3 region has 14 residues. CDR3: CASSFRGGRDEQYF. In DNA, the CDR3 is TGTGCCAGCAGCTTCAGGGGGGGTAGGGACGAGCAGTACTTC.

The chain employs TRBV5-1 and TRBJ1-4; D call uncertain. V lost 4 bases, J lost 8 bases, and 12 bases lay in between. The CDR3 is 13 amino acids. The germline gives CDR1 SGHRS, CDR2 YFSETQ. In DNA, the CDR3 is TGCGCCAGCAGCCCCGGCCCGGGGGAAAAACTGTTTTTT. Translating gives CASSPGPGEKLFF.

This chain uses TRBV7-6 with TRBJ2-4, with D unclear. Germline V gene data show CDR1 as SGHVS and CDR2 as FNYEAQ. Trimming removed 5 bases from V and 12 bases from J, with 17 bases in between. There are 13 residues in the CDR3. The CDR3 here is CASSDRSPGPQYF. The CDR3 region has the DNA TGTGCCAGCAGCGACCGGAGCCCGGGTCCTCAGTACTTC.

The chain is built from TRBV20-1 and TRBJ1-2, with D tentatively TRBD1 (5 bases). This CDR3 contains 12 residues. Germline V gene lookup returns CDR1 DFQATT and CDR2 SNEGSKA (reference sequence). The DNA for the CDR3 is TGCAGCGCCGAGCGGGCAGGGTCTGGCTACACCTTC. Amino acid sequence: CSAERAGSGYTF.

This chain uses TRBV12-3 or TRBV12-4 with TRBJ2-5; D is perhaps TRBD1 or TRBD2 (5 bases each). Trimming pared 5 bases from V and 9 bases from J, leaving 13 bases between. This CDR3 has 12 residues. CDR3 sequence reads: CASSGDLAPQYF. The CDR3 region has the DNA TGTGCCAGCAGTGGGGACCTGGCTCCCCAGTACTTC.

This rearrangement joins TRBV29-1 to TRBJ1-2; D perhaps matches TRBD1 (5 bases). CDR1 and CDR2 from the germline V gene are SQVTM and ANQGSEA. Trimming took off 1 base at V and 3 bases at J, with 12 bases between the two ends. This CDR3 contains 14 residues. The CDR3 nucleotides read TGCAGCGTTGAAGCATTGACAGACGACTATGGCTACACCTTC. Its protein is CSVEALTDDYGYTF.

CDR3 sequence reads: CASSESGLDTQYF. CDR3 sequence (DNA): TGCGCCAGCAGTGAGTCGGGACTAGATACGCAGTATTTT. The chain uses TRBV10-1 and TRBJ2-3, with D possibly matching TRBD2 (6 bases). Germline CDR1 is WNHNN and CDR2 is SYGVQD (reference sequence). The V and J ends lost 0 bases and 5 bases respectively, with 6 bases between them. This CDR3 is 13 amino acids long.

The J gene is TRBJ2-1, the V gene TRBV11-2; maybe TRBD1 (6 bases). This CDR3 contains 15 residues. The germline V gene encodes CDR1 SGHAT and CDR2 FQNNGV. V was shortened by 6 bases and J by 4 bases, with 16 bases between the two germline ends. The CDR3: CASRTTHRVYNEQFF. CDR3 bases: TGTGCCAGCAGGACCACCCACAGGGTTTACAATGAGCAGTTCTTC.

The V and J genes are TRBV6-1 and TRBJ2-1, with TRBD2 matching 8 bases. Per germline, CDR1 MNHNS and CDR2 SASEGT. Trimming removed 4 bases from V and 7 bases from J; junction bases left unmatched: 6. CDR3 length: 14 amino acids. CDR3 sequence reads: CASSGTSRWNEQFF. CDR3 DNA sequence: TGTGCCAGCAGTGGGACTAGCAGATGGAATGAGCAGTTCTTC.

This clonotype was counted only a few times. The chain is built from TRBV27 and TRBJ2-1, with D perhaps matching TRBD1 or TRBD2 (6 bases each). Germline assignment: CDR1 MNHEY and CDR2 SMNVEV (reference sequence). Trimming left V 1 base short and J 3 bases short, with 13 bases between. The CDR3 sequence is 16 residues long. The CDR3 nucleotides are TGTGCCAGCAGTTTATTTCCGGGGGCCGGCTACAATGAGCAGTTCTTC. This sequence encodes CASSLFPGAGYNEQFF.

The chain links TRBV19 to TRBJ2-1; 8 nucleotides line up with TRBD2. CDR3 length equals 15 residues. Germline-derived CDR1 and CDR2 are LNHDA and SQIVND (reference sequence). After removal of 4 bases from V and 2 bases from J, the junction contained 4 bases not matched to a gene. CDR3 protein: CASSTGTRTYNEQFF. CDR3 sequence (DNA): TGTGCCAGTAGTACCGGGACTAGAACCTACAATGAGCAGTTCTTC.

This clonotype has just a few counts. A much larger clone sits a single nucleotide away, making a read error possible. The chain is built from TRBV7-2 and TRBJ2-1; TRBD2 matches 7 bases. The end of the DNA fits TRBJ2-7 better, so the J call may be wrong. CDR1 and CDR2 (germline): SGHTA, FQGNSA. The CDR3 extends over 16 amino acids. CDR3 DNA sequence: TGTGCCAGCAGCTTTCCGACTAGCAGCTCCTACAATGAGCAGTACTTC. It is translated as CASSFPTSSSYNEQYF.

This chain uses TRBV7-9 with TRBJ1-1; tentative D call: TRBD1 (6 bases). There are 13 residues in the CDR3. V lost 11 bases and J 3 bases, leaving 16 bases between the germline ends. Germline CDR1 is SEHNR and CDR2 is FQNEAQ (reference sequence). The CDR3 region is CAGRGGGYTEAFF. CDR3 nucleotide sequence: TGTGCCGGAAGGGGGGGCGGATACACTGAAGCTTTCTTT.

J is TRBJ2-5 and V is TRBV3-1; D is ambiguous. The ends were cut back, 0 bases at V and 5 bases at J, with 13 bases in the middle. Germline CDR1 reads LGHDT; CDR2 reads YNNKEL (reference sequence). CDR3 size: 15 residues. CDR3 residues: CASSQDRQSWETQYF. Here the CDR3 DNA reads TGTGCCAGCAGCCAAGATCGGCAGAGCTGGGAGACCCAGTACTTC.

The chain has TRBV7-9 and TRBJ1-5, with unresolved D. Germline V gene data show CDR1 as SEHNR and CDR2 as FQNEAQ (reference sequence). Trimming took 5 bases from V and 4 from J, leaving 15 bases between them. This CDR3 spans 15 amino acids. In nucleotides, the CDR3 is TGTGCCAGCAGCCCCAAGGTCGGTTTTAATCAGCCCCAGCATTTT. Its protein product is CASSPKVGFNQPQHF.

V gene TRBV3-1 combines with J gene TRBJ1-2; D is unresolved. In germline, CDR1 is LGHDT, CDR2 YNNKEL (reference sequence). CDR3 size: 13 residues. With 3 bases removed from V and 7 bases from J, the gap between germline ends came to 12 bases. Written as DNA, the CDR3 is TGTGCCAGCAGCCACCAGGTTATCGGTGGCTACACCTTC. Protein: CASSHQVIGGYTF.